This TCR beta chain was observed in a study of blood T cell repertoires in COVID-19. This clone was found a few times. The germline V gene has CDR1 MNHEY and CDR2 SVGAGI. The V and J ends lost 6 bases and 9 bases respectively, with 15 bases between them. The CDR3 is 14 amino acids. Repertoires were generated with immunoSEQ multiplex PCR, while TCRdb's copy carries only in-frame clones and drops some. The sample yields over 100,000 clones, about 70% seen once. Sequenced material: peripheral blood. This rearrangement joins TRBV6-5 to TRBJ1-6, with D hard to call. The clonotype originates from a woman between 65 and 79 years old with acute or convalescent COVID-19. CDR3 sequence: CASSLRLLLSPLHF. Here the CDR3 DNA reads TGTGCCAGCAGCCTGCGGCTTTTACTTTCACCCCTCCACTTT.